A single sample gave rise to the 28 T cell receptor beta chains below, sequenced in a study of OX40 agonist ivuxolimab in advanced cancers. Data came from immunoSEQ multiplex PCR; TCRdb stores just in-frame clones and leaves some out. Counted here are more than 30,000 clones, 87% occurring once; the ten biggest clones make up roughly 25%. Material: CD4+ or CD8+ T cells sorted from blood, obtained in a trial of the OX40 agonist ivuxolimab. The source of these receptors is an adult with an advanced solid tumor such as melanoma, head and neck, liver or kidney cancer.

The CDR3 spells CASSVGAVSYNEQFF. The CDR3 nucleotides read TGTGCCAGCAGCGTAGGAGCGGTCTCCTACAATGAGCAGTTCTTC. The chain uses TRBV9 and TRBJ2-1, with TRBD2 as a possible D gene (5 bases). Germline assignment: CDR1 SGDLS and CDR2 YYNGEE. V was pared by 0 bases and J by 0 bases, with 7 bases between. CDR3 length: 15 residues.

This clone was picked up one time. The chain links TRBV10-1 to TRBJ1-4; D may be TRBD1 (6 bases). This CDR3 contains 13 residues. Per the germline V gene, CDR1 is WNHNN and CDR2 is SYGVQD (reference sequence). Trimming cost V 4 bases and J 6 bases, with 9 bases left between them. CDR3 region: CASSGQVDEKLFF. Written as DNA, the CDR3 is TGCGCCAGCAGTGGACAGGTTGATGAAAAACTGTTTTTT.

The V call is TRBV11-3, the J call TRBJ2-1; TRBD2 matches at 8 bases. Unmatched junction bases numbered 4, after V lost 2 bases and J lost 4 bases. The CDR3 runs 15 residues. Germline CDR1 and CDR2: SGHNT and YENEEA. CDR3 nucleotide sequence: TGTGCCAGCAGCTTACTCGGCGGGGGGTACAATGAGCAGTTCTTC. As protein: CASSLLGGGYNEQFF.

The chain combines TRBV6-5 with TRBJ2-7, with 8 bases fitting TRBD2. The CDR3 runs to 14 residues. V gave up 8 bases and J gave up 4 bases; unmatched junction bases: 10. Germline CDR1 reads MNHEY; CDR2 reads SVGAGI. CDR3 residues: CASSRGRNLYEQYF. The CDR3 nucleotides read TGTGCCAGCTCTCGCGGGAGGAACTTGTACGAGCAGTACTTC.

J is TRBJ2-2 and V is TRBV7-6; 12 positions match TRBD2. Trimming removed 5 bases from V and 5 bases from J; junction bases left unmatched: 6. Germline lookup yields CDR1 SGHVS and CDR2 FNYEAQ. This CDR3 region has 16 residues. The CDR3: CASSVPSGRGTGELFF. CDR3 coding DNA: TGTGCCAGCAGCGTTCCTAGCGGGAGGGGAACCGGGGAGCTGTTTTTT. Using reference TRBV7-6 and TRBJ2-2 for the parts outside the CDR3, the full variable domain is GAGVSQSPRYKVTKRGQDVALRCDPISGHVSLYWYRQALGQGPEFLTYFNYEAQQDKSGLPNDRFSAERPEGSISTLTIQRTEQRDSAMYRCASSVPSGRGTGELFFGEGSRLTVL.

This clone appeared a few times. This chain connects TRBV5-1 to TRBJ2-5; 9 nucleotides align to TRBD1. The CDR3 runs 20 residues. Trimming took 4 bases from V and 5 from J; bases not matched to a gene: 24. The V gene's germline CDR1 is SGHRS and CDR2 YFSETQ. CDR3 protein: CASSPGWGQGNGRGLETQYF. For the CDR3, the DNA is TGCGCCAGCAGCCCGGGGTGGGGACAGGGCAATGGAAGAGGGCTGGAGACCCAGTACTTC. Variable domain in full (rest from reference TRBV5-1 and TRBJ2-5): KAGVTQTPRYLIKTRGQQVTLSCSPISGHRSVSWYQQTPGQGLQFLFEYFSETQRNKGNFPGRFSGRQFSNSRSEMNVSTLELGDSALYLCASSPGWGQGNGRGLETQYFGPGTRLLVL.

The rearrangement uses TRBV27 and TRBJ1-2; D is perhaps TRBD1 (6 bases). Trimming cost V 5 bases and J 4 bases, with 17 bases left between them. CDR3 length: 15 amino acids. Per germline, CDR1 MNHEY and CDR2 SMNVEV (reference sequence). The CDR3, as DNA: TGTGCCAGCAGTCCTGACAGGCCCTATGGCTATGGCTACACCTTC. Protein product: CASSPDRPYGYGYTF.

CDR3 DNA sequence: TGTGCCAGCAATTTTGACCGGGACCAAGAGACCCAGTACTTC. Translating it yields CASNFDRDQETQYF. The rearrangement links TRBV6-6 to TRBJ2-5; no firm D call. The germline V gene has CDR1 MNHNY and CDR2 SVGAGI (reference sequence). This CDR3 region has 14 residues. The ends were cut back, 7 bases at V and 0 bases at J, with 12 bases in the middle.

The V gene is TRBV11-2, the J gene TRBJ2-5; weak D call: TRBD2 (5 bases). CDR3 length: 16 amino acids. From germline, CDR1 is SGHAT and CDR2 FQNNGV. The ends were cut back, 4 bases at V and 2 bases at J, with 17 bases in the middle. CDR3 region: CASSSQGLITQETQYF. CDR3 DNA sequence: TGTGCCAGCAGCTCACAAGGACTTATAACTCAAGAGACCCAGTACTTC.

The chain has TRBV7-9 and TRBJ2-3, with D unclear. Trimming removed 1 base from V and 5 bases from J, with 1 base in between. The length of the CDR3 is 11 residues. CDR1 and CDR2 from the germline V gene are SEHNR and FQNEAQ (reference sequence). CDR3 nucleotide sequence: TGTGCCAGCAGCTTAGTAGATACGCAGTATTTT. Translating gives CASSLVDTQYF.

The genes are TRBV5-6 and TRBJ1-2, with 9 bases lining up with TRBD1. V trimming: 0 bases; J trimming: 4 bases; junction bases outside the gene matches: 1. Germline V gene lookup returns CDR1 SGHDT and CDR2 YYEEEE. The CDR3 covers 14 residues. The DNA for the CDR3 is TGTGCCAGCAGCTTGGTGGACAGGGGCTATGGCTACACCTTC. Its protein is CASSLVDRGYGYTF.

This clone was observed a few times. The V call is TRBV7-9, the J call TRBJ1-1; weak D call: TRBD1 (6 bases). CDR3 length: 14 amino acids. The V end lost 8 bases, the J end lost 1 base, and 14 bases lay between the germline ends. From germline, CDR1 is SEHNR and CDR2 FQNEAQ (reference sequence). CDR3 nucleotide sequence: TGTGCCAGCCTTACGGGGGCAGGGAACACTGAAGCTTTCTTT. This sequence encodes CASLTGAGNTEAFF.

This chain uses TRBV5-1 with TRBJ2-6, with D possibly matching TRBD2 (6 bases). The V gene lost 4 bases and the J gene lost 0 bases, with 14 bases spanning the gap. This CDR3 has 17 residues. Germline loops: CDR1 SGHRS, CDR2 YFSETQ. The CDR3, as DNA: TGCGCCAGCAGCCCCTTTAGCGGAGCCTCTGGGGCCAACGTCCTGACTTTC. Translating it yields CASSPFSGASGANVLTF.

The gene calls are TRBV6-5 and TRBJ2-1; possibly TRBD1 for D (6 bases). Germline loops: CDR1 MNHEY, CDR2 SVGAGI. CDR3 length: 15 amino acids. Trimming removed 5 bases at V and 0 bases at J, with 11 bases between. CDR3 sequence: CASSTGQISYNEQFF. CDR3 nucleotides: TGTGCCAGCAGTACCGGACAGATCTCCTACAATGAGCAGTTCTTC.

In DNA form, the CDR3 reads TGTGCCAGCAGCCCTAGCCCTAGCGGCACGCAGTATTTT. Translated: CASSPSPSGTQYF. The chain combines TRBV11-3 with TRBJ2-3; TRBD2 matches at 7 bases. This CDR3 has 13 residues. Germline lookup yields CDR1 SGHNT and CDR2 YENEEA. The junction had 8 bases not matched to a gene; V was cut back by 5 bases and J by 9 bases.

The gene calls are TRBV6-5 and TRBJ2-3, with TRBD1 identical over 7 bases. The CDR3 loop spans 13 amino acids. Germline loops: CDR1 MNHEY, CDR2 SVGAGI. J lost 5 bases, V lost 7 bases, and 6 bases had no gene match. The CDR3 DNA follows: TGTGCCAGCACCGGACAGGCTGGAGATACGCAGTATTTT. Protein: CASTGQAGDTQYF.

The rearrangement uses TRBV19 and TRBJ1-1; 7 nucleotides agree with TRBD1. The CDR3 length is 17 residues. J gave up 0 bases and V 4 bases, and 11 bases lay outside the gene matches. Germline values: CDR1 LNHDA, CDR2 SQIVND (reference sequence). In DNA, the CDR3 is TGTGCCAGTAGTACTAGACAGGGTGGCCAAATGAACACTGAAGCTTTCTTT. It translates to CASSTRQGGQMNTEAFF.

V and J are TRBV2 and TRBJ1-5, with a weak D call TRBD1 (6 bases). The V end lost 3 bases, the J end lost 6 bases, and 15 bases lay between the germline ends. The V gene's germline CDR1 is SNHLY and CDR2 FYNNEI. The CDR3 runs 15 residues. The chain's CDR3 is CASSDHRESGQPQHF. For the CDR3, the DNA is TGTGCCAGCAGTGACCACAGGGAATCGGGTCAGCCCCAGCATTTT.

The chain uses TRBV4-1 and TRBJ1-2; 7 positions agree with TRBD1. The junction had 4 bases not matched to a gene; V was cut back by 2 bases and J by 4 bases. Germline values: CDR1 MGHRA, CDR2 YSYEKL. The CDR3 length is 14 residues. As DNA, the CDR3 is TGCGCCAGCAGCCAAAGGGGACAGCGCTATGGCTACACCTTC. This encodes CASSQRGQRYGYTF.

Written as DNA, the CDR3 is TGTGCCAGCAGTTCCACTTTCCAGCCCCAGCATTTT. Its protein is CASSSTFQPQHF. The genes are TRBV28 and TRBJ1-5, with D uncertain. The length of the CDR3 is 12 residues. Germline CDR1 is MDHEN and CDR2 is SYDVKM. Trimming took off 4 bases at V and 7 bases at J, with 8 bases between the two ends.

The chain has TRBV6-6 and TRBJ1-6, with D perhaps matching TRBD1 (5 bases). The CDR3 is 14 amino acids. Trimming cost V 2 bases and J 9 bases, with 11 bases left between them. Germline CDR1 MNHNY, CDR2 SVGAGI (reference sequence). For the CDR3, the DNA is TGTGCCAGCAGTTACGAGGGGCGCCGTTCACCCCTCCACTTT. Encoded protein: CASSYEGRRSPLHF.

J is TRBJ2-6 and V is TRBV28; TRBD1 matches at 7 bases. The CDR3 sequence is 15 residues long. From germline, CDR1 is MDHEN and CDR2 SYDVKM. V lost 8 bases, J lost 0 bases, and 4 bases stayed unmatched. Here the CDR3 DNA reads TGTGCCAGCCGGAGACAGGGCTCTGGGGCCAACGTCCTGACTTTC. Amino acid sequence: CASRRQGSGANVLTF.

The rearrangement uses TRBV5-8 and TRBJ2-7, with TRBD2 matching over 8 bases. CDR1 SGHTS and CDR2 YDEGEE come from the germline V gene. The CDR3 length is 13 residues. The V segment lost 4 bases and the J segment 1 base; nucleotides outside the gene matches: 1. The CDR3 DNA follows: TGTGCCAGCAGCCGGGGGGGGTCCTACGAGCAGTACTTC. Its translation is CASSRGGSYEQYF. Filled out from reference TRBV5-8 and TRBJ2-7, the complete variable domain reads EAGVTQSPTHLIKTRGQQATLRCSPISGHTSVYWYQQALGLGLQFLLWYDEGEERNRGNFPPRFSGRQFPNYSSELNVNALELEDSALYLCASSRGGSYEQYFGPGTRLTVT.

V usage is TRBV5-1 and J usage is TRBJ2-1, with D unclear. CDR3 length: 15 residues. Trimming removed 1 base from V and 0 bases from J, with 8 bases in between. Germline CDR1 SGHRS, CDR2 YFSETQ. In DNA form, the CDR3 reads TGCGCCAGCAGCTTGACAGTAAGCTCCTACAATGAGCAGTTCTTC. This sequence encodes CASSLTVSSYNEQFF. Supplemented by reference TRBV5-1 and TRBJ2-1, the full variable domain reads KAGVTQTPRYLIKTRGQQVTLSCSPISGHRSVSWYQQTPGQGLQFLFEYFSETQRNKGNFPGRFSGRQFSNSRSEMNVSTLELGDSALYLCASSLTVSSYNEQFFGPGTRLTVL.

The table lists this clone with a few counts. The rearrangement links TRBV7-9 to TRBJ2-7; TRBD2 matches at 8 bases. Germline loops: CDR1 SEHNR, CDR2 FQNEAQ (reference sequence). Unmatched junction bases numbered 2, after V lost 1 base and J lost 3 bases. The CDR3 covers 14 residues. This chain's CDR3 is CASSLGLAGYEQYF. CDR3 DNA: TGTGCCAGCAGCTTAGGGCTAGCGGGCTACGAGCAGTACTTC.

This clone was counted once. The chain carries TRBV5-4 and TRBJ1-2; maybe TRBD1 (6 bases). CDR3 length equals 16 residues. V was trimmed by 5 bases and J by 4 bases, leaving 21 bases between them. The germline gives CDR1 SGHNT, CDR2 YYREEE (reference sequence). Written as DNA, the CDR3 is TGTGCCAGCAGTTTAGCCTCAGGGGCAGGCCTCTATGGCTACACCTTC. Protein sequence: CASSLASGAGLYGYTF.

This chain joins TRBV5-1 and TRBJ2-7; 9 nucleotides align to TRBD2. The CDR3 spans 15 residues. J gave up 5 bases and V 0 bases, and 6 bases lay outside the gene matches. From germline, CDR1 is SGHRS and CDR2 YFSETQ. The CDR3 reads CASSLDGTSFDEQYF. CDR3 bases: TGCGCCAGCAGCTTGGATGGGACTAGCTTTGACGAGCAGTACTTC.

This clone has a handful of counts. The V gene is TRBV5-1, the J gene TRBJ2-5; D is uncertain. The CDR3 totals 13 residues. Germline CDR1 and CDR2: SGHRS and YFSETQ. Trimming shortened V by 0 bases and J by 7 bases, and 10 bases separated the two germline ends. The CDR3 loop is CASSLEGFGTQYF. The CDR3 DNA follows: TGCGCCAGCAGCTTGGAGGGTTTCGGGACCCAGTACTTC.